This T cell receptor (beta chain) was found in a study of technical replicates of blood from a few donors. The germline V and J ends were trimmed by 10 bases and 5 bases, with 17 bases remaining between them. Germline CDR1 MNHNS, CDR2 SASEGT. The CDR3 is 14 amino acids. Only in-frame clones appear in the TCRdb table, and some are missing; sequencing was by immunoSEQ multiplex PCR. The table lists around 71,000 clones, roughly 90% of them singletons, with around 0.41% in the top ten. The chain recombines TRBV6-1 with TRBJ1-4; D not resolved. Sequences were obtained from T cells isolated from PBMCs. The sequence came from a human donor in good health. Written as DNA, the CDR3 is TGTGCCACCGGGAGCCTGACCTCAAATGAAAAACTGTTTTTT. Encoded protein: CATGSLTSNEKLFF.